The table lists the clone carrying this T cell receptor beta chain with a few counts. The data stem from a study of blood T cell repertoires in COVID-19. Across the whole study: Both acute and convalescent COVID-19 samples were obtained from the United States, Italy and Spain. T cells, B-cell-depleted T cells, or PBMCs supplied cDNA or gDNA.

Which cohort a participant joined came from the clinical history participants gave. This CDR3 is built from 14 residues. The V gene's germline CDR1 is DFQATT and CDR2 SNEGSKA (reference sequence). Germline trimming cut 3 bases from V and 8 bases from J; bases unmatched to any gene: 10. The repertoire was sequenced with immunoSEQ multiplex PCR; TCRdb's copy has only in-frame clones and lacks some. The data contain 130,000 to 150,000 clones, about 85% of them singletons. The receptor was derived from a woman in her forties who had recovered from COVID-19. What was sequenced was PBMCs or T cells enriched from blood (not recorded which). The chain has TRBV20-1 and TRBJ2-1; 7 positions match TRBD2. The CDR3 DNA sequence: TGCAGTGCTAGTCGGGGGGTAGCCGGCGATGAGCAGTTCTTC. Protein sequence: CSASRGVAGDEQFF.